These T cell receptor beta chains were read from a single sample in a study of cytomegalovirus exposure and HLA in healthy donors. Assay: immunoSEQ multiplex PCR; the TCRdb copy retains only in-frame clones and omits some. The table includes around 180,000 clones, 65% to 80% detected once. The sample taken for sequencing was PBMCs. Receptors originate from a woman in her forties in good health and CMV-seronegative. Both conserved end residues are part of each CDR3. A D gene is named only where the DNA matches it firmly. Part of the rows lack a size; the others show once, few, many or a class for expanded clones.

j_call cdr3_length clone_size d_call v_call cdr3_aa cdr3_nt
TRBJ2-7 18 NA TRBD2 TRBV5-4 CASSFGLAGVKSPYEQYF TGTGCCAGCAGCTTTGGACTAGCGGGAGTTAAATCCCCCTACGAGCAGTACTTC
TRBJ2-7 16 once NA TRBV7-6 CASSSLGGTLIYEQYF TGTGCCAGCAGCTCGCTGGGGGGAACCCTTATCTACGAGCAGTACTTC
TRBJ1-2 12 once TRBD1 TRBV28 CASDRAFGGYTF TGTGCCAGCGACAGGGCTTTTGGGGGCTACACCTTC
TRBJ2-1 14 few TRBD1 TRBV2 CASIPDRGLNEQFF TGTGCCAGCATCCCGGACAGGGGGCTTAATGAGCAGTTCTTC
TRBJ2-7 15 NA TRBD2 TRBV5-4 CASSTLAGYSYEQYF TGTGCCAGCAGTACATTAGCGGGATACTCCTACGAGCAGTACTTC
TRBJ2-7 15 NA NA TRBV25-1 CASSESGGGYYEQYF TGTGCCAGCAGTGAATCGGGCGGCGGGTACTACGAGCAGTACTTC
TRBJ2-7 14 NA NA TRBV7-8 CASSSRDNWYEQYF TGTGCCAGCAGCTCGAGGGACAATTGGTACGAGCAGTACTTC
TRBJ2-2 16 once TRBD1 TRBV7-3 CASSFKGQGNTGELFF TGTGCCAGCAGCTTCAAGGGACAGGGGAACACCGGGGAGCTGTTTTTT
TRBJ2-7 13 NA TRBD1 TRBV9 CASPGDRTYEQYF TGTGCCAGCCCTGGGGACAGAACCTACGAGCAGTACTTC
TRBJ2-7 15 NA TRBD1 TRBV7-2 CASSQTGQGSYEQYF TGTGCCAGCAGCCAAACCGGACAGGGTTCCTACGAGCAGTACTTC
TRBJ2-7 16 NA TRBD2 TRBV5-6 CASSLLWREASLEQYF TGTGCCAGCAGCTTGCTGTGGCGGGAGGCTAGTCTAGAGCAGTACTTC
TRBJ1-1 14 NA NA TRBV5-5 CASSRSVGAGEAFF TGTGCCAGCAGCCGTAGCGTGGGGGCTGGTGAAGCTTTCTTT
TRBJ2-7 12 once NA TRBV10-3 CAISDAPGEQYF TGTGCCATCAGTGATGCCCCAGGCGAGCAGTACTTC
TRBJ2-7 16 NA TRBD2 TRBV9 CASSVGDGRGLYEQHF TGTGCCAGCAGCGTAGGGGACGGGAGGGGTCTCTACGAGCAGCACTTC